The rows below give T cell receptor beta chains drawn from one sample of a study of human thymus T cells. Only in-frame clones appear in the TCRdb table, and some are missing; sequencing was by immunoSEQ multiplex PCR. The data hold about 78,000 clones, with about 96% observed a single time. The sequenced sample consisted of thymus tissue. The receptors here all came from a boy under three years old with a congenital heart defect but otherwise immunologically healthy. Both conserved end residues are part of each CDR3. Fields, in order: V gene, D gene, J gene, clone size, CDR3 protein, CDR3 DNA. D genes are given only for firm matches. Expanded clones are given a class, and other clones once, few, many or no size at all.

v_call: TRBV12-5
d_call: NA
j_call: TRBJ2-3
clone_size: NA
cdr3_aa: CASGFNETGHPFSTDTQYF
cdr3_nt: TGTGCTAGTGGTTTCAATGAGACAGGCCATCCCTTTAGCACAGATACGCAGTATTTT

v_call: TRBV2
d_call: TRBD2
j_call: TRBJ2-2
clone_size: NA
cdr3_aa: CASSVAGSNTGELFF
cdr3_nt: TGTGCCAGCAGTGTAGCGGGATCGAACACCGGGGAGCTGTTTTTT

v_call: TRBV2
d_call: NA
j_call: TRBJ1-3
clone_size: NA
cdr3_aa: CASRGGREWDGNTIYF
cdr3_nt: TGTGCCAGCAGAGGTGGGAGGGAGTGGGATGGAAACACCATATATTTT

v_call: TRBV5-4
d_call: TRBD2
j_call: TRBJ2-3
clone_size: NA
cdr3_aa: CASSLRKAGGTDTQYF
cdr3_nt: TGTGCCAGCAGCCTCCGAAAGGCGGGAGGCACAGATACGCAGTATTTT

v_call: TRBV4-3
d_call: NA
j_call: TRBJ2-2
clone_size: NA
cdr3_aa: CASSQDATAPPTRINTGELFF
cdr3_nt: TGCGCCAGCAGCCAAGACGCGACAGCTCCTCCAACCAGGATCAACACCGGGGAGCTGTTTTTT

v_call: TRBV4-1
d_call: NA
j_call: TRBJ2-7
clone_size: once
cdr3_aa: CASSHGPDSYEQYF
cdr3_nt: TGCGCCAGCAGCCACGGGCCGGACTCCTACGAGCAGTACTTC

v_call: TRBV25-1
d_call: TRBD1
j_call: TRBJ2-7
clone_size: once
cdr3_aa: CASRPTGGGLPYEQYF
cdr3_nt: TGTGCCAGCAGGCCTACAGGGGGAGGACTACCATACGAGCAGTACTTC

v_call: TRBV4-3
d_call: TRBD2
j_call: TRBJ2-2
clone_size: NA
cdr3_aa: CASSLHRGGTNTGELFF
cdr3_nt: TGCGCCAGCAGCCTCCACCGGGGGGGGACGAACACCGGGGAGCTGTTTTTT

v_call: TRBV27
d_call: TRBD1
j_call: TRBJ2-7
clone_size: NA
cdr3_aa: CASSFLLGTGVPCEQYF
cdr3_nt: TGTGCCAGCAGTTTCCTTCTAGGGACAGGGGTCCCCTGCGAGCAGTACTTC

v_call: TRBV4-1
d_call: TRBD2
j_call: TRBJ2-5
clone_size: NA
cdr3_aa: CASSRGTSGMNQETQYF
cdr3_nt: TGCGCCAGCAGCCGTGGCACTAGCGGGATGAACCAAGAGACCCAGTACTTC

v_call: TRBV7-2
d_call: TRBD2
j_call: TRBJ2-7
clone_size: NA
cdr3_aa: CASSLSLGLAGASYEQYF
cdr3_nt: TGTGCCAGCAGCTTATCTCTTGGACTAGCGGGAGCGTCCTACGAGCAGTACTTC

v_call: TRBV19
d_call: NA
j_call: TRBJ2-4
clone_size: NA
cdr3_aa: CASSIYTVGKNIQYF
cdr3_nt: TGTGCCAGTAGTATTTACACAGTAGGGAAGAACATTCAGTACTTC

v_call: TRBV28
d_call: NA
j_call: TRBJ2-6
clone_size: NA
cdr3_aa: CASSLGGGTGANVLTF
cdr3_nt: TGTGCCAGCAGTTTAGGTGGGGGGACTGGGGCCAACGTCCTGACTTTC

v_call: TRBV7-2
d_call: TRBD1
j_call: TRBJ2-4
clone_size: NA
cdr3_aa: CASSLGAGGWSKAKNIQYF
cdr3_nt: TGTGCCAGCAGCTTAGGGGCAGGGGGATGGTCGAAGGCCAAAAACATTCAGTACTTC

v_call: TRBV27
d_call: NA
j_call: TRBJ2-7
clone_size: NA
cdr3_aa: CASGGTDEQYF
cdr3_nt: TGTGCCAGCGGCGGGACAGACGAGCAGTACTTC

v_call: TRBV7-9
d_call: NA
j_call: TRBJ1-4
clone_size: NA
cdr3_aa: CASSSRGWGNEKLFF
cdr3_nt: TGTGCCAGCAGCTCCCGGGGCTGGGGTAATGAAAAACTGTTTTTT

v_call: TRBV4-1
d_call: NA
j_call: TRBJ1-1
clone_size: NA
cdr3_aa: CASSHARDQYEPEAFF
cdr3_nt: TGCGCCAGCAGCCATGCTCGGGACCAGTATGAACCTGAAGCTTTCTTT

v_call: TRBV27
d_call: NA
j_call: TRBJ1-2
clone_size: NA
cdr3_aa: CASSSISGRGYTF
cdr3_nt: TGTGCCAGCAGTTCGATATCAGGTCGTGGCTACACCTTC

v_call: TRBV27
d_call: TRBD1
j_call: TRBJ2-1
clone_size: NA
cdr3_aa: CASSRTGRDNEQFF
cdr3_nt: TGTGCCAGCAGTCGGACAGGGCGGGACAATGAGCAGTTCTTC

v_call: TRBV2
d_call: NA
j_call: TRBJ1-5
clone_size: NA
cdr3_aa: CASSPGASRGFYSNQPQHF
cdr3_nt: TGTGCCAGCAGTCCAGGGGCTTCGAGGGGATTTTATAGCAATCAGCCCCAGCATTTT

v_call: TRBV9
d_call: TRBD2
j_call: TRBJ2-6
clone_size: NA
cdr3_aa: CASSPPLIAGEWGANVLTF
cdr3_nt: TGTGCCAGCAGCCCTCCTCTAATAGCGGGAGAGTGGGGGGCCAACGTCCTGACTTTC

v_call: TRBV5-1
d_call: NA
j_call: TRBJ1-2
clone_size: NA
cdr3_aa: CASSLAGAPNYGYTF
cdr3_nt: TGCGCCAGCAGCTTGGCCGGGGCCCCTAACTATGGCTACACCTTC

v_call: TRBV4-2
d_call: TRBD2
j_call: TRBJ2-5
clone_size: NA
cdr3_aa: CASSQAGGGAEETQYF
cdr3_nt: TGTGCCAGCAGCCAAGCTGGCGGGGGGGCAGAAGAGACCCAGTACTTC

v_call: TRBV10-3
d_call: NA
j_call: TRBJ1-3
clone_size: NA
cdr3_aa: CAISESQGPGPLATIYF
cdr3_nt: TGTGCCATCAGTGAGTCGCAGGGGCCCGGGCCTCTGGCCACCATATATTTT

v_call: TRBV4-2
d_call: NA
j_call: TRBJ2-7
clone_size: NA
cdr3_aa: CASSPRRGLYEQYF
cdr3_nt: TGTGCCAGCAGCCCACGGAGGGGGCTCTACGAGCAGTACTTC

v_call: TRBV5-1
d_call: NA
j_call: TRBJ1-6
clone_size: NA
cdr3_aa: CASSLPGLPLHF
cdr3_nt: TGCGCCAGCAGCTTGCCGGGGTTACCCCTCCACTTT

v_call: TRBV7-9
d_call: NA
j_call: TRBJ2-7
clone_size: NA
cdr3_aa: CASSLAFGGTNISYEQYF
cdr3_nt: TGTGCCAGCAGCTTAGCTTTTGGGGGGACCAACATCTCCTACGAGCAGTACTTC

v_call: TRBV9
d_call: NA
j_call: TRBJ1-1
clone_size: NA
cdr3_aa: CASRGWRTGRRNTEAFF
cdr3_nt: TGTGCCAGCAGGGGTTGGAGAACAGGTCGCCGGAACACTGAAGCTTTCTTT

v_call: TRBV27
d_call: NA
j_call: TRBJ2-1
clone_size: NA
cdr3_aa: CASSISNEQFF
cdr3_nt: TGTGCCAGCAGTATTAGCAATGAGCAGTTCTTC

v_call: TRBV14
d_call: NA
j_call: TRBJ2-7
clone_size: NA
cdr3_aa: CASSQVARGENYEQYF
cdr3_nt: TGTGCCAGCAGCCAAGTGGCCAGGGGGGAGAACTACGAGCAGTACTTC

v_call: TRBV5-6
d_call: TRBD1
j_call: TRBJ1-1
clone_size: once
cdr3_aa: CASSFPGDRSGIEAFF
cdr3_nt: TGTGCCAGCAGCTTCCCGGGGGACAGGTCGGGCATTGAAGCTTTCTTT

v_call: TRBV2
d_call: NA
j_call: TRBJ2-5
clone_size: NA
cdr3_aa: CASSPDLGQETQYF
cdr3_nt: TGTGCCAGCAGCCCGGACCTCGGGCAAGAGACCCAGTACTTC

v_call: TRBV4-3
d_call: NA
j_call: TRBJ2-2
clone_size: once
cdr3_aa: CASSQDRRGRGTGELFF
cdr3_nt: TGCGCCAGCAGCCAAGATCGGCGGGGGAGGGGGACCGGGGAGCTGTTTTTT

v_call: TRBV5-1
d_call: TRBD2
j_call: TRBJ2-1
clone_size: NA
cdr3_aa: CASSSLRGGAYNEQFF
cdr3_nt: TGCGCCAGCAGCTCCCTCCGGGGGGGGGCCTACAATGAGCAGTTCTTC

v_call: TRBV28
d_call: TRBD1
j_call: TRBJ2-1
clone_size: NA
cdr3_aa: CASNITGQGSPQQFF
cdr3_nt: TGTGCCAGCAATATAACTGGACAGGGATCCCCTCAGCAGTTCTTC

v_call: TRBV28
d_call: TRBD1
j_call: TRBJ1-5
clone_size: NA
cdr3_aa: CASSLPDRAGQPQHF
cdr3_nt: TGTGCCAGCAGTCTCCCGGACAGGGCAGGTCAGCCCCAGCATTTT